Reported below is one T cell receptor (beta chain). There are many counts of this clonotype. The clone's antigen remains unknown. Base qualities are not recorded, but no much larger clone differs from it by a single base. Trimming takes 0 bases off V and 7 bases off J; junction bases not matched to a gene: 4. CDR1 and CDR2, per the germline V gene (reference sequence), are DFQATT and SNEGSKA. Measured from the cysteine to the phenylalanine, the CDR3 is 15 residues long. Only CDR3 DNA is held: 45 bases, read in frame from base 1. For sequencing, an Illumina HiSeq 2500 was employed. Quantitative 5'-RACE with molecular barcodes was the method used to prepare the TCR beta libraries. Under the source paper's analysis protocol: A new computational method based on a probabilistic model of VDJ rearrangement was used to identify disease-linked TCR variants. TCRdb itself trimmed the public reads at Q25 with fastp, ran MiXCR and retained productive beta chains. Duplicate CDR3 protein sequences are folded into a single record with the most common DNA and genes. These V and J calls are TCRdb output, not the study's own analysis. This sample lists 200,000 to 300,000 distinct CDR3 sequences; 8.2% were detected once. The top ten clones comprise 4.5% to 5% of the sample.

This specimen comes from a study of CD8 T cells in ankylosing spondylitis (dated by TCRdb to 2017 to 2019). A note on the overall study: T cell receptor beta repertoires were profiled in healthy donors and ankylosing spondylitis patients so that disease-linked TCR variants could be found. The whole study cohort included over a hundred healthy donors and roughly 24 ankylosing spondylitis patients. Samples of peripheral blood were taken, and for ankylosing spondylitis patients, synovial fluid was collected as well.

Points the paper makes about the study in general: A TCR beta motif made up of several highly homologous amino acid variants appeared to be characteristic of blood from ankylosing spondylitis patients. Significant enrichment of the disease-linked clones was reported in matched synovial fluid samples from ankylosing spondylitis patients. Some of the motif variants had been reported before in the synovial fluid and blood of reactive arthritis patients, a finding that suggests common disease-initiation mechanisms. In peripheral blood, the disease-linked clones were found at relatively low frequencies and had a CD8+ phenotype.

The receptor chain draws on TRBV20-1 and TRBJ1-4; 11 nucleotides in the junction match TRBD1. Sequencing was carried out using blood, either unsorted or a sorted T cell fraction (not recorded which). The receptor was isolated from a female donor with ankylosing spondylitis or in good health (not recorded which). At the DNA level, the sequence is TGCAGTGCTAGAGATCGGGGGACAGGGGGTGAAAAACTGTTTTTT. Translated, this gives CSARDRGTGGEKLFF.